A single count supports the clone carrying this T cell receptor (beta chain). Its antigen is unknown. The sample comes from a study of shared clonotypes between healthy human individuals. General study findings and limits: Naive subsets, compared against memory subsets, generally had larger estimated richness values. Clonotypes which were not shared had lower generation probabilities than clonotypes that all four donors shared. Four donors held about 4.5% of naive CD4 clonotypes in common.

Germline CDR1 and CDR2: SEHNR and FQNEAQ (reference sequence). This CDR3 is 14 amino acids long. V shed 1 base and J shed 3 bases, with 10 bases lying between them. The data were produced by immunoSEQ multiplex PCR, yet TCRdb's version contains in-frame clones alone and is incomplete. Here the sample spans approximately 2.3 million clones, approximately 95% being singletons. Naive CD4+ cells were CD45RA-selected; the remaining cells were memory. V is TRBV7-9 and J is TRBJ2-7, with D maybe TRBD2 (6 bases). The specimen sequenced was naive CD4+ T cells from PBMCs. Subset denoted: CD45RA+ positively selected. The origin of this receptor is a man younger than 35 in good health. Some clones in this sample may be carry-over from other donors' samples. As DNA, the CDR3 is TGTGCCAGCAGCTTAGTGGAGGGTTTCTACGAGCAGTACTTC. This sequence encodes CASSLVEGFYEQYF.